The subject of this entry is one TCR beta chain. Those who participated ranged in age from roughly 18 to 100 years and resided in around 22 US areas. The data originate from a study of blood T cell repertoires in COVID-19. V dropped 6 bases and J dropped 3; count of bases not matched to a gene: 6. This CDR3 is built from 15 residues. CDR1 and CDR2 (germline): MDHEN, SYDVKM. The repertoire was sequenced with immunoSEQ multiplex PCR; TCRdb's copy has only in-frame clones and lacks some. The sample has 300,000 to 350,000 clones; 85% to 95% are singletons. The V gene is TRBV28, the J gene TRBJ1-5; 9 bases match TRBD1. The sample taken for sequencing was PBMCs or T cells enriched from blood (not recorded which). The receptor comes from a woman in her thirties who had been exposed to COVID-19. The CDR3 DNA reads TGTGCCAGCAGCCGCCGGGACAGGGACAATCAGCCCCAGCATTTT. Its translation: CASSRRDRDNQPQHF.